The 25 T cell receptor beta chains presented below share a single source sample, sequenced in a study of Ad26.COV2.S vaccination and SARS-CoV-2 variants. Clones were read by immunoSEQ multiplex PCR, and TCRdb kept only the in-frame ones, dropping some. Of a few hundred thousand clones in the sample, roughly 85% were seen once. The sample's treatment: roughly 18 received Ad26.COV2.S at low or high dose, single or two shots; roughly 5 received placebo; per-sample allocation not given. Collection of samples fell on day 63 after the first vaccine or placebo injection. Specimen: peripheral blood, collected in a trial of Ad26.COV2.S vaccine versus placebo. The receptors here all came from a person between 18 and 60 years old who received the Ad26.COV2.S COVID-19 vaccine or a placebo.

This chain links TRBV6-6 with TRBJ2-1; 11 positions match TRBD2. Germline V gene data show CDR1 as MNHNY and CDR2 as SVGAGI (reference sequence). The CDR3 covers 17 residues. The ends lost 6 bases at V and 2 bases at J; junction bases unmatched: 9. CDR3 bases: TGTGCCAGCAGCCGACCTCTAGCGGGAGGCCCCTACAATGAGCAGTTCTTC. Amino acids: CASSRPLAGGPYNEQFF.

This chain connects TRBV6-5 to TRBJ1-6, with TRBD1 matching over 7 bases. CDR3 length: 14 residues. Germline V lookup: CDR1 MNHEY, CDR2 SVGAGI. The trim removed 7 bases at V and 7 bases at J, leaving 7 bases unmatched. The CDR3 loop reads CASKLDRANSPLHF. The DNA for the CDR3 is TGTGCCAGCAAACTAGACAGGGCCAATTCACCCCTCCACTTT.

The chain joins TRBV3-1 (or the pseudogene TRBV3-2) to TRBJ1-6; no clear D gene. The CDR3 has 13 residues. Trimming pared 5 bases from V and 8 bases from J, leaving 10 bases between. The V gene's germline CDR1 is LGHDT and CDR2 YNNKEL (reference sequence). The CDR3 loop is CASSYTTDSPLHF. The CDR3 DNA reads TGTGCCAGCAGCTATACCACGGATTCACCCCTCCACTTT.

This clone was observed a single time. J is TRBJ2-5 and V is TRBV7-9; maybe TRBD2 (5 bases). Trimming removed 1 base at V and 4 bases at J, with 10 bases between. Germline V gives CDR1 SEHNR, CDR2 FQNEAQ (reference sequence). This CDR3 spans 14 amino acids. CDR3 protein: CASSLGGSLETQYF. In DNA, the CDR3 is TGTGCCAGCAGCTTAGGCGGGTCTCTAGAGACCCAGTACTTC. Filled out from reference TRBV7-9 and TRBJ2-5, the complete variable domain reads DTGVSQNPRHKITKRGQNVTFRCDPISEHNRLYWYRQTLGQGPEFLTYFQNEAQLEKSRLLSDRFSAERPKGSFSTLEIQRTEQGDSAMYLCASSLGGSLETQYFGPGTRLLVL.

V gene TRBV30 combines with J gene TRBJ2-2; the match to TRBD2 covers 9 bases. Trimming took 7 bases from V and 6 from J; bases not matched to a gene: 9. This CDR3 region has 14 residues. The germline gives CDR1 GTSNPN, CDR2 SVGIG (reference sequence). CDR3 coding DNA: TGTGCCTCGGCGGGGGGGCTGGTGGCCGGGGAGCTGTTTTTT. As protein: CASAGGLVAGELFF.

This clone came up a few times. J is TRBJ1-3 and V is TRBV5-4, with D unresolved. Germline-derived CDR1 and CDR2 are SGHNT and YYREEE (reference sequence). The CDR3 loop spans 15 amino acids. V was clipped by 0 bases and J by 0 bases, with 7 bases between them. CDR3 in amino acids: CASSLDGSSGNTIYF. For the CDR3, the DNA is TGTGCCAGCAGCTTGGACGGGTCCTCTGGAAACACCATATATTTT.

The V gene is TRBV5-1, the J gene TRBJ1-2; 7 bases match TRBD1. The germline V gene encodes CDR1 SGHRS and CDR2 YFSETQ. This CDR3 contains 19 residues. The junction had 16 bases not matched to a gene; V was cut back by 0 bases and J by 2 bases. CDR3 loop: CASSLGGAGGGKGNYGYTF. In DNA, the CDR3 is TGCGCCAGCAGCTTGGGAGGGGCAGGAGGGGGCAAAGGAAACTATGGCTACACCTTC.

Of note for this clone: At one end, the junction sequence differs from germline, possibly due to a read error. This rearrangement joins TRBV11-1 to TRBJ1-4; a possible D gene is TRBD1 (5 bases). The length of the CDR3 is 14 residues. Germline lookup yields CDR1 SGHAT and CDR2 FQDESV (reference sequence). The CDR3 sequence: CASKPGREDEKLFF. CDR3 DNA sequence: TGTGCCAGCAAGCCCGGCAGGGAAGATGAGAAACTGTTTTTT.

CDR3 DNA: TGCGCCAGCAGCCGGATCGTTTTAGCGGGGGCTGTCACAGATACGCAGTATTTT. It codes for CASSRIVLAGAVTDTQYF. The chain carries TRBV4-1 and TRBJ2-3; 9 positions match TRBD2. Trimming took 4 bases from V and 2 from J; bases not matched to a gene: 13. CDR1 MGHRA and CDR2 YSYEKL come from the germline V gene. This CDR3 region has 18 residues.

The chain combines TRBV9 with TRBJ1-2, with unresolved D. CDR1 is SGDLS and CDR2 is YYNGEE in the germline V gene. Between the trimmed V and J ends, which lost 3 bases and 4 bases, there was a span of 16 bases. The CDR3 covers 15 residues. The CDR3 DNA reads TGTGCCAGCAGCGCCCCGTCCGGTTTGGGCTATGGCTACACCTTC. Translating gives CASSAPSGLGYGYTF.

A remark on this clone: Other DNA variants within this sample encode the same CDR3. The chain recombines TRBV6-5 with TRBJ2-2; weak D call: TRBD2 (5 bases). Germline V gene sequence: CDR1 MNHEY, CDR2 SVGAGI. The ends were cut back, 7 bases at V and 2 bases at J, with 8 bases in the middle. The length of the CDR3 is 13 residues. The CDR3, as DNA: TGTGCCAGCATCCGGGGAAACACCGGGGAGCTGTTTTTT. This encodes CASIRGNTGELFF.

In its sample, this clone was seen a few times. J is TRBJ1-5 and V is TRBV6-4; D remains unclear. Germline V gene lookup returns CDR1 MRHNA and CDR2 SNTAGT. V shed 1 base and J shed 9 bases, with 7 bases lying between them. The CDR3 contains 12 residues. CDR3 in amino acids: CASSDLGGPQHF. The CDR3 DNA is TGTGCCAGCAGTGACTTGGGTGGGCCCCAGCATTTT.

The chain joins TRBV9 to TRBJ1-3, with 9 bases matching TRBD1. V lost 4 bases, J lost 3 bases, and 5 bases stayed unmatched. Germline V gene data show CDR1 as SGDLS and CDR2 as YYNGEE. The CDR3 is 15 residues long. The CDR3 loop reads CASSKQGAHGNTIYF. For the CDR3, the DNA is TGTGCCAGCAGCAAACAGGGGGCGCATGGAAACACCATATATTTT.

This rearrangement joins TRBV28 to TRBJ1-1, with D hard to call. V shed 2 bases and J shed 8 bases, with 9 bases lying between them. The CDR3 consists of 12 residues. Germline CDR1 and CDR2: MDHEN and SYDVKM. CDR3 protein: CASSLGRREAFF. Written as DNA, the CDR3 is TGTGCCAGCAGTTTAGGGCGCAGGGAAGCTTTCTTT. Supplemented by reference TRBV28 and TRBJ1-1, the full variable domain reads DVKVTQSSRYLVKRTGEKVFLECVQDMDHENMFWYRQDPGLGLRLIYFSYDVKMKEKGDIPEGYSVSREKKERFSLILESASTNQTSMYLCASSLGRREAFFGQGTRLTVV.

This chain links TRBV19 with TRBJ2-3, with 9 bases that match TRBD2. The CDR3 loop spans 14 amino acids. V was clipped by 3 bases and J by 3 bases; unmatched bases: 1. The germline CDR1 and CDR2 sequences are LNHDA and SQIVND (reference sequence). The DNA of the CDR3 is TGTGCCAGTAGTATTACTAGCGGGACAGATACGCAGTATTTT. This translates into CASSITSGTDTQYF.

This rearrangement joins TRBV28 to TRBJ2-2; D possibly corresponds to TRBD1 (5 bases). Germline V gene sequence: CDR1 MDHEN, CDR2 SYDVKM. V was trimmed by 6 bases and J by 3 bases, leaving 11 bases between them. The CDR3 has 14 residues. CDR3 protein: CASSQRGYTGELFF. Written as DNA, the CDR3 is TGTGCCAGCAGCCAAAGGGGTTACACCGGGGAGCTGTTTTTT.

This chain joins TRBV18 and TRBJ2-7, with D unresolved. Per germline, CDR1 KGHSH and CDR2 LQKENI. V lost 3 bases to trimming and J lost 1 base, with 10 bases between them. This CDR3 is 14 amino acids long. CDR3: CASSPATHSYEQYF. The DNA for the CDR3 is TGTGCCAGCTCACCCGCGACACATTCCTACGAGCAGTACTTC.

This sequence joins TRBV19 and TRBJ1-6; the D is unclear. This CDR3 has 13 amino acids. Germline V CDR1 and CDR2: LNHDA, SQIVND (reference sequence). V was pared by 7 bases and J by 8 bases, with 12 bases between. CDR3 sequence: CASKQVKDSPLHF. The CDR3 DNA reads as TGTGCCAGTAAGCAGGTTAAGGATTCACCCCTCCACTTT.

This clone was found a few times. The chain recombines TRBV12-5 with TRBJ1-4; D gene uncertain. CDR3 length: 15 amino acids. Trimming pared 4 bases from V and 6 bases from J, leaving 15 bases between. Germline V lookup: CDR1 LGHNT, CDR2 FRNRAP. The CDR3 region is CASGSGSGKDEKLFF. CDR3 nucleotide sequence: TGTGCTAGTGGTTCGGGAAGTGGGAAGGATGAAAAACTGTTTTTT. The full variable domain, completed using reference TRBV12-5 and TRBJ1-4, is DARVTQTPRHKVTEMGQEVTMRCQPILGHNTVFWYRQTMMQGLELLAYFRNRAPLDDSGMPKDRFSAEMPDATLATLKIQPSEPRDSAVYFCASGSGSGKDEKLFFGSGTQLSVL.

The CDR3 DNA is TGTGCCAGTAGTTTGACAGGGAGAGTTGCGGACACCGGGGAGCTGTTTTTT. Its translation: CASSLTGRVADTGELFF. The chain uses TRBV19 and TRBJ2-2, with 7 bases that match TRBD1. Germline V gene lookup returns CDR1 LNHDA and CDR2 SQIVND (reference sequence). Trimming cost V 5 bases and J 3 bases; bases outside gene matches: 12. There are 17 residues in the CDR3.

The chain links TRBV15 to TRBJ1-2, with D maybe TRBD1 (5 bases). V gave up 3 bases and J gave up 4 bases, with 18 bases separating them. The CDR3 sequence is 16 residues long. From germline, CDR1 is LNHNV and CDR2 YYDKDF (reference sequence). The chain's CDR3 is CATSRGGRAPLYGYTF. CDR3 nucleotides: TGTGCCACCAGCAGGGGGGGTCGGGCTCCCCTCTATGGCTACACCTTC.

The chain employs TRBV9 and TRBJ2-6; D is possibly TRBD2 (5 bases). V lost 3 bases, J lost 0 bases, and 16 bases lay in between. CDR1 is SGDLS, CDR2 YYNGEE, per germline. CDR3 length equals 18 residues. CDR3 residues: CASSAPRAGVSGANVLTF. DNA of the CDR3: TGTGCCAGCAGCGCTCCGCGGGCAGGAGTCTCTGGGGCCAACGTCCTGACTTTC.

The chain joins TRBV12-3 or TRBV12-4 to TRBJ2-1; D might be TRBD2 (5 bases). V was trimmed by 6 bases and J by 7 bases, leaving 13 bases between them. The CDR3 is 13 amino acids. The DNA for the CDR3 is TGTGCCAGCAGACCCACTAGGCCAAATGAGCAGTTCTTC. Its protein is CASRPTRPNEQFF.

V is TRBV6-1 and J is TRBJ1-6, with D perhaps matching TRBD1 (6 bases). V was pared by 1 base and J by 7 bases, with 11 bases between. The V gene's germline CDR1 is MNHNS and CDR2 SASEGT. The CDR3 loop spans 15 amino acids. In DNA, the CDR3 is TGTGCCAGCAGTGAAGAGGGGGAGAGGAATTCACCCCTCCACTTT. As protein: CASSEEGERNSPLHF.

This chain joins TRBV5-6 and TRBJ2-3; D remains unclear. The CDR3 totals 14 residues. Germline V gene sequence: CDR1 SGHDT, CDR2 YYEEEE. With 0 bases removed from V and 5 bases from J, the gap between germline ends came to 10 bases. CDR3 DNA: TGTGCCAGCAGCTTGGCGATTATGGGAGATACGCAGTATTTT. Amino acids: CASSLAIMGDTQYF.